This T cell receptor beta chain is from a study of shared clonotypes between healthy human individuals. Study-level points and caveats: Clonotype sharing among the donors was expected to vary with sequencing depth.

TCRdb's table, derived via immunoSEQ multiplex PCR, lists solely in-frame clones and lacks some. The sample yields about a million clones, approximately 76% seen once. Concerning this clone: The target antigen is unknown.

This receptor was obtained from a man younger than 35 in good health. The sample consisted of memory CD4+ T cells sorted from blood. Subset indicated: CD45RA-negative fraction.

CDR3 nucleotide sequence: TGTGCCAGCAGCCCGGGGTCAGGCAGATCCTACGAGCAGTACTTC. It translates to CASSPGSGRSYEQYF. The rearrangement links TRBV7-9 to TRBJ2-7, with D tentatively TRBD2 (5 bases). The CDR3 has 15 amino acids. Germline CDR1 is SEHNR and CDR2 is FQNEAQ (reference sequence). Deletions cut 5 bases from V and 1 base from J, with 15 bases between.